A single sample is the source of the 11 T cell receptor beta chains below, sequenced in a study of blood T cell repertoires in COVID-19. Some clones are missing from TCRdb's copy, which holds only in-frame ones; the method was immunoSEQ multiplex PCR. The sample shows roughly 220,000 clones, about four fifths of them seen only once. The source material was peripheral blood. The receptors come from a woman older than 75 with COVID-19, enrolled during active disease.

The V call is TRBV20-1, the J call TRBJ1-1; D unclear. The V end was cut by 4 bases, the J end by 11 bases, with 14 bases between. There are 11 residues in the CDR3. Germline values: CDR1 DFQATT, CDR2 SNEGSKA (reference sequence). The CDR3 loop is CSAIPVAWAFF. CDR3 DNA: TGCAGTGCTATCCCAGTCGCCTGGGCTTTCTTT.

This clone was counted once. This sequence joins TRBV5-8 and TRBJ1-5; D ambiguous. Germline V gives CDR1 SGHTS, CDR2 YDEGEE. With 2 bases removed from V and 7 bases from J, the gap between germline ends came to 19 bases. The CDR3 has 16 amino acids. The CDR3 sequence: CASSLVRVGAIQPQHF. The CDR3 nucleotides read TGTGCCAGCAGCTTAGTTCGGGTAGGCGCCATACAGCCCCAGCATTTT.

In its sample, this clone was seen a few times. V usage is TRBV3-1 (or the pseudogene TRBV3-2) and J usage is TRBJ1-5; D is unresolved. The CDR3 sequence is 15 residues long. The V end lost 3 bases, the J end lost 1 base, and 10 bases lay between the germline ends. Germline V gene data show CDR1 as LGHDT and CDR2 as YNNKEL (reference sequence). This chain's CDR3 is CASSQGVWSNQPQHF. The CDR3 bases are TGTGCCAGCAGCCAGGGAGTTTGGAGCAATCAGCCCCAGCATTTT.

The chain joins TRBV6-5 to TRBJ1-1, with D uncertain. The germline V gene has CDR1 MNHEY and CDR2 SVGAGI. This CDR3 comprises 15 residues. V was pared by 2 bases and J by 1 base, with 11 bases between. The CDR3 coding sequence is TGTGCCAGCAGTTACGAGGGAAACCGGAACACTGAAGCTTTCTTT. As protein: CASSYEGNRNTEAFF.

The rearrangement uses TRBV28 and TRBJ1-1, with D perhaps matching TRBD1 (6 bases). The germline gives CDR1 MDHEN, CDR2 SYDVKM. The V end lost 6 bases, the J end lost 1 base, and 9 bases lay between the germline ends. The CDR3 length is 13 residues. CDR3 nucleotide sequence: TGTGCCAGCAGAGACAGGCAGAACACTGAAGCTTTCTTT. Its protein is CASRDRQNTEAFF.

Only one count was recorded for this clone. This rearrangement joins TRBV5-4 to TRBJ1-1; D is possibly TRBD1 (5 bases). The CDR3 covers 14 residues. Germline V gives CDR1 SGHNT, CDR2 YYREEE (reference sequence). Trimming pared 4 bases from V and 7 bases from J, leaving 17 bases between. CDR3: CASSPLGGDFEAFF. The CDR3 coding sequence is TGTGCCAGCAGCCCGCTGGGGGGAGATTTTGAAGCTTTCTTT.

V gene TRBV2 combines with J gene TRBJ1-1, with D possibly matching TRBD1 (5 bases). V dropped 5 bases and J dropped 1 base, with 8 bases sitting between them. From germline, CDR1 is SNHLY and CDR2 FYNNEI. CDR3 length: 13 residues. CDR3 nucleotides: TGTGCCAGCAGTACAACAGGGAACACTGAAGCTTTCTTT. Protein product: CASSTTGNTEAFF.

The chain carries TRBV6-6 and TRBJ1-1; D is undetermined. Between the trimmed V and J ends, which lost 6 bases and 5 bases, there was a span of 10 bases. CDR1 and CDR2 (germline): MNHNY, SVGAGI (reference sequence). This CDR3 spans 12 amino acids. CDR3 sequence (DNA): TGTGCCAGCAGAGAGGAATATACTGAAGCTTTCTTT. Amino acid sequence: CASREEYTEAFF.

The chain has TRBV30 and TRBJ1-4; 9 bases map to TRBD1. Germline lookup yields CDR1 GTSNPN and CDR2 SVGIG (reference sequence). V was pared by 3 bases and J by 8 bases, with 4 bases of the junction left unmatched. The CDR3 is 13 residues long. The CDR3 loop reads CAWRGQGDEKLFF. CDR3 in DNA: TGTGCCTGGAGGGGACAGGGAGACGAAAAACTGTTTTTT.

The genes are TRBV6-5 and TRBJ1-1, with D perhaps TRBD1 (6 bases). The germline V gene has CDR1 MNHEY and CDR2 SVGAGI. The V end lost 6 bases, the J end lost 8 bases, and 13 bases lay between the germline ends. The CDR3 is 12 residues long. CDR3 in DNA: TGTGCCAGCAGCTTGGGGGCTACCGAAGCTTTCTTT. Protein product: CASSLGATEAFF.

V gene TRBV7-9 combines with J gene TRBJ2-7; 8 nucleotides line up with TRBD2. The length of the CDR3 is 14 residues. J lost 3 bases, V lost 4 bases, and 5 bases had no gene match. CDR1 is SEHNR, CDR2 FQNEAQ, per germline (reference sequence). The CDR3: CASSSWTSNYEQYF. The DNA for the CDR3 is TGTGCCAGCAGCTCGTGGACTAGCAACTACGAGCAGTACTTC.